This T cell receptor beta chain comes out of a study of T cell changes during pregnancy in multiple sclerosis. Repertoires were generated with immunoSEQ multiplex PCR, while TCRdb's copy carries only in-frame clones and drops some. The sample lists tens of thousands of clones; 75% to 95% were seen once. Germline values: CDR1 LGHNA, CDR2 YSLEER. V dropped 4 bases and J dropped 8; count of bases not matched to a gene: 12. CDR3 length equals 17 residues. This specimen was peripheral blood, taken in the third trimester of pregnancy. This TCR came from a female donor in good health, enrolled as a control in a pregnancy study. The chain is built from TRBV4-3 and TRBJ2-1; 12 nucleotides line up with TRBD2. The CDR3 DNA reads TGCGCCAGCAGCCGACGACTAGCGGGAGTTGGAGCGGATGAGCAGTTCTTC. It yields the protein CASSRRLAGVGADEQFF.